Ten or more counts support the clone carrying this T cell receptor beta chain. V lost 0 bases and J 9 bases, leaving 12 bases between the germline ends. The CDR3 covers 14 residues. The germline CDR1 and CDR2 sequences are SGHAT and FQNNGV. The data originate from a study of read filtering for tumor transcriptome and immune sequencing. Study-wide context: RNA-seq yielded only about 85 to 1273 TCR reads, IR-seq about 3.5 to 11 million.

Molecular barcoded adaptors covering alpha/delta and beta/gamma chains were used on 400 to 450 ng RNA. MiXCR, applied by TCRdb to the reads, yields one record per CDR3 protein. The table includes 120,000 or so distinct CDR3 sequences, about an eighth detected once. Source material: a population of CD138-negative cells sorted from bone marrow. J is TRBJ2-1 and V is TRBV11-2; tentatively, D is TRBD1 (5 bases). The sequence came from a donor aged 40 or over with multiple myeloma. The DNA of the CDR3 is TGTGCCAGCAGCTTAGACAGGGTTATCGGTGAGCAGTTCTTC. It translates to CASSLDRVIGEQFF.